The 11 T cell receptor beta chains listed next were all sequenced from one sample in a study of blood T cell repertoires in COVID-19. The repertoire was sequenced with immunoSEQ multiplex PCR; TCRdb's copy has only in-frame clones and lacks some. The sample has 110,000 to 150,000 clones, about 87% seen once. Specimen: peripheral blood. All receptors derive from a woman aged 40 to 50 with acute or convalescent COVID-19.

The chain links TRBV7-9 to TRBJ1-5, with 7 bases lining up with TRBD1. V lost 2 bases and J lost 4; bases outside the gene matches: 11. The length of the CDR3 is 17 residues. In germline, CDR1 is SEHNR, CDR2 FQNEAQ (reference sequence). CDR3 amino acids: CASSLLRPGQRNQPQHF. DNA of the CDR3: TGTGCCAGCAGCTTACTAAGACCGGGACAGCGGAATCAGCCCCAGCATTTT.

The chain has TRBV30 and TRBJ1-4; 7 nucleotides agree with TRBD1. The CDR3 runs 14 residues. With V trimmed by 3 bases and J by 8 bases, 9 bases remained unmatched. CDR1 and CDR2 from the germline V gene are GTSNPN and SVGIG (reference sequence). The CDR3 sequence: CAWREWDSTEKLFF. The CDR3 DNA reads TGTGCCTGGAGGGAATGGGACAGTACAGAAAAACTGTTTTTT.

The chain combines TRBV5-4 with TRBJ1-2; D remains unclear. The V gene lost 4 bases and the J gene lost 0 bases, with 19 bases spanning the gap. The CDR3 covers 17 residues. Germline V lookup: CDR1 SGHNT, CDR2 YYREEE (reference sequence). The CDR3 nucleotides read TGTGCCAGCAGCCCAAACCCGGGAGTGACGGCTAACTATGGCTACACCTTC. This translates into CASSPNPGVTANYGYTF.

The rearrangement links TRBV19 to TRBJ1-1; D is unclear. Germline CDR1 and CDR2: LNHDA and SQIVND (reference sequence). CDR3 length equals 14 residues. V was trimmed by 1 base and J by 1 base, leaving 7 bases between them. The CDR3 sequence: CASSIGRENTEAFF. CDR3 nucleotides: TGTGCCAGTAGTATAGGGAGGGAGAACACTGAAGCTTTCTTT.

This chain uses TRBV7-9 with TRBJ1-2; D remains unclear. Trimming shortened V by 2 bases and J by 3 bases, and 7 bases separated the two germline ends. This CDR3 spans 13 amino acids. Germline V gives CDR1 SEHNR, CDR2 FQNEAQ (reference sequence). CDR3 in amino acids: CASSLRPDYGYTF. Written as DNA, the CDR3 is TGTGCCAGCAGCTTACGCCCAGACTATGGCTACACCTTC. Using reference TRBV7-9 and TRBJ1-2 for the parts outside the CDR3, the full variable domain is DTGVSQNPRHKITKRGQNVTFRCDPISEHNRLYWYRQTLGQGPEFLTYFQNEAQLEKSRLLSDRFSAERPKGSFSTLEIQRTEQGDSAMYLCASSLRPDYGYTFGSGTRLTVV.

The V call is TRBV6-4, the J call TRBJ1-2; 9 bases are a match to TRBD1. J was trimmed by 6 bases and V by 2 bases; bases with no gene match: 13. The CDR3 length is 17 residues. The germline CDR1 and CDR2 sequences are MRHNA and SNTAGT. CDR3 sequence: CASSDAYAGTGYHGYTF. As DNA, the CDR3 is TGTGCCAGCAGTGACGCGTATGCCGGGACAGGGTACCATGGCTACACCTTC.

A few counts support this clone. This chain uses TRBV4-1 with TRBJ1-4; D may be TRBD1 (6 bases). V lost 5 bases and J 4 bases, leaving 14 bases between the germline ends. CDR3 length: 15 residues. Looked up from germline, CDR1 is MGHRA and CDR2 is YSYEKL. As DNA, the CDR3 is TGCGCCAGCAGCAACCAGGGGCCCTATAATGAAAAACTGTTTTTT. Amino acids: CASSNQGPYNEKLFF.

The chain carries TRBV7-2 and TRBJ1-6; 9 bases fit TRBD1. V shed 0 bases, J shed 9 bases, and the junction held 9 bases outside the gene matches. The V gene's germline CDR1 is SGHTA and CDR2 FQGNSA. This CDR3 is built from 17 residues. The CDR3 loop reads CASSLALGDRDVSPLHF. In nucleotides, the CDR3 is TGTGCCAGCAGCTTAGCGCTCGGGGACAGGGATGTTTCACCCCTCCACTTT.

V and J are TRBV27 and TRBJ1-5; D gene unclear. V was pared by 3 bases and J by 6 bases, with 12 bases between. Germline lookup yields CDR1 MNHEY and CDR2 SMNVEV (reference sequence). CDR3 length: 14 amino acids. The CDR3: CASSFDPTRQPQHF. Written as DNA, the CDR3 is TGTGCCAGCAGTTTCGATCCCACACGTCAGCCCCAGCATTTT.

This clone was detected only a few times. The chain links TRBV7-2 to TRBJ2-1; 8 bases map to TRBD2. From germline, CDR1 is SGHTA and CDR2 FQGNSA. The J segment lost 6 bases and the V segment lost 2 bases, leaving 9 bases of the junction unmatched. This CDR3 has 16 residues. The CDR3 reads CASSLRAGVGINEQFF. CDR3 in DNA: TGTGCCAGCAGCTTACGAGCGGGGGTTGGAATCAATGAGCAGTTCTTC.

J is TRBJ1-1 and V is TRBV7-9; maybe TRBD1 (5 bases). The CDR3 is 16 residues long. V was clipped by 5 bases and J by 0 bases, with 16 bases between them. Germline-derived CDR1 and CDR2 are SEHNR and FQNEAQ (reference sequence). CDR3 nucleotides: TGTGCCAGCAGCGATCCGGGTACAGGTCTGAACACTGAAGCTTTCTTT. Its protein is CASSDPGTGLNTEAFF.